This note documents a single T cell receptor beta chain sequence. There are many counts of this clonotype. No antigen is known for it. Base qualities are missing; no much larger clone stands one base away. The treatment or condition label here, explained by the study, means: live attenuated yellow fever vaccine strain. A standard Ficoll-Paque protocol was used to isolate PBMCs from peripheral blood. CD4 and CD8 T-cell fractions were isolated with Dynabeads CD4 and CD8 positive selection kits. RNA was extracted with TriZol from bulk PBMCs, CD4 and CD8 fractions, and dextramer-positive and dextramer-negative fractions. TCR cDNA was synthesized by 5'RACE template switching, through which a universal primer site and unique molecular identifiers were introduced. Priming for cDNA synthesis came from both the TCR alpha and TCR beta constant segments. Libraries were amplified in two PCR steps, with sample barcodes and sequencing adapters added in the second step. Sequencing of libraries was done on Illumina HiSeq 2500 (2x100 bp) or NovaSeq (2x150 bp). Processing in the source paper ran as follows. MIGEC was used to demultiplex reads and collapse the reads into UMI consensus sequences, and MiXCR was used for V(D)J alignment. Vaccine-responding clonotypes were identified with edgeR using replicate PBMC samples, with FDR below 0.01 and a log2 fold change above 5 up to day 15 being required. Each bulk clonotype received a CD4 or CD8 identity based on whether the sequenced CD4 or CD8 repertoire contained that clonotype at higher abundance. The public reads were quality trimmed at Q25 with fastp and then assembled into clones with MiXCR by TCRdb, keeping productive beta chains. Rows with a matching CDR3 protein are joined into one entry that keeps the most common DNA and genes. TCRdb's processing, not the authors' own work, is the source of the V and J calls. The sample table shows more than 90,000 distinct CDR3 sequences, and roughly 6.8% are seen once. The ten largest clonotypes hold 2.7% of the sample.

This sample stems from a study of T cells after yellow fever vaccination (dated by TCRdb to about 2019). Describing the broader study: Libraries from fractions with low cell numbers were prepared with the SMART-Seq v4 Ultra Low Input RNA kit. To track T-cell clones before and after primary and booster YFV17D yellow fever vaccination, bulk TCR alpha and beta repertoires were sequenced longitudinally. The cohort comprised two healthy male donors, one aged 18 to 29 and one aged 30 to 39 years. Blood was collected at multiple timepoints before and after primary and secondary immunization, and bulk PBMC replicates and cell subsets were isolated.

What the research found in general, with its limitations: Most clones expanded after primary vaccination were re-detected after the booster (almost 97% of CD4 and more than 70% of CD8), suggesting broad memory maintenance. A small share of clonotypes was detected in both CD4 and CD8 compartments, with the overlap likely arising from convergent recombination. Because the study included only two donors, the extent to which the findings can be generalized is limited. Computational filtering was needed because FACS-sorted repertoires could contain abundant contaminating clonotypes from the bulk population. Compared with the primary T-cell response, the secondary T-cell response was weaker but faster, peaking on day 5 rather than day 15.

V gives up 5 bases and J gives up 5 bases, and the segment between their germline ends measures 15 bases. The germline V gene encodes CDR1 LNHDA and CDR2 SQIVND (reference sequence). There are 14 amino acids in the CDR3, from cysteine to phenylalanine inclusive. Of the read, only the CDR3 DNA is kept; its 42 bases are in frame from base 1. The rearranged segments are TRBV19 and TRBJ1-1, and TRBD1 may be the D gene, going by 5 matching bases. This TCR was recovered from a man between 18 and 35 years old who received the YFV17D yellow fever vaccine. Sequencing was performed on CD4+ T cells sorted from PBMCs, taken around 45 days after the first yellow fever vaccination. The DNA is TGTGCCAGTAGTTTGTTGCCAGGGTATACTGAAGCTTTCTTT. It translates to CASSLLPGYTEAFF.